The T cell receptor (beta chain) described here comes from a study of OX40 agonist ivuxolimab in advanced cancers. About the study: Males comprised around four fifths of the group, whose mean age was 60 years (range roughly 23 to 80). Study outcomes and limitations: Clonal expansion in partial responders at 0.1-3.0 mg/kg ranked among the lowest.

At baseline, cycle 4 day 1, and cycle 7 day 1, blood was sampled. Assay: immunoSEQ multiplex PCR; the TCRdb copy retains only in-frame clones and omits some. The repertoire holds more than 60,000 clones, with approximately 83% as singletons. Remarks on this clone: The antigen is undetermined.

This sequence originates from an adult with an advanced solid tumor such as melanoma, head and neck, liver or kidney cancer. Sequences were derived from CD4+ or CD8+ T cells sorted from blood, sampled in a trial of the OX40 agonist ivuxolimab.

This CDR3 reads CASSPGASRGNVGELFF. CDR3 nucleotides: TGTGCCAGCAGCCCAGGCGCAAGCAGGGGCAATGTCGGGGAGCTGTTTTTT. The chain uses TRBV7-3 and TRBJ2-2; D perhaps matches TRBD1 (6 bases). This CDR3 region has 17 residues. Trimming pared 5 bases from V and 7 bases from J, leaving 23 bases between. Germline V gene sequence: CDR1 SGHTA, CDR2 FQGTGA.